This T cell receptor beta chain originates from a study of regulatory T cells in long-lasting Graves disease listed by TCRdb under 2021. General notes on the study: Patients with newly diagnosed Graves' disease had been on antithyroid drugs for under 3 months. This study used TCR sequencing and RNA sequencing of peripheral blood to compare persistent Graves' disease patients against newly diagnosed Graves' disease patients. TCR sequencing covered some 13 persistent and some 20 newly diagnosed Graves' disease patients, 33 samples in total. The study was registered as a clinical trial and conducted in China.

What this sample's time point label stands for: newly diagnosed GD, antithyroid drugs for less than 3 months. RNA was extracted from PBMCs in TRIzol for both TCR sequencing and RNA sequencing. The diagnosis of Graves' disease followed American Thyroid Association guidelines. Patients were recruited from an endocrinology department in Xi'an, China. Each patient gave approximately 10 milliliters of peripheral blood, collected in an EDTA anticoagulant tube. PBMCs were isolated by Ficoll Paque Plus density gradient separation without further T cell sorting. RNA quality was checked with an Agilent 2100 Bioanalyzer and agarose gel, and concentration with a NanoDrop 2000. Library preparation employed multiplex PCR. Sequencer: Illumina HiSeq 4000. TCR beta libraries were built with iRepertoire HTBI primers and Arm-PCR amplification of CDR3 regions. PCR products were gel purified before sequencing. Per the original workflow: Across samples, around 62 TRBV and roughly 15 TRBJ segments were identified and used for gene usage analysis of CDR3 amino acid clonotypes. COPE and FqMerger were used to merge the filtered high-quality paired reads into contigs. BLAST was used to align contigs to IMGT TRBV, TRBD and TRBJ reference genes, with CDR3 defined following IMGT. Any clonotype with a frequency above 0.1% was counted as a highly expanded clone. Shannon entropy was used to measure repertoire diversity, and the Gini coefficient was used to measure V-J evenness. Public clonotypes were defined as clonotypes shared by more than one individual. In-frame beta chains were kept once TCRdb had trimmed the public reads at Q25 with fastp and called clones with MiXCR. A single entry per CDR3 protein holds the most common genes and DNA from its merged rows. None of the V and J calls come from the authors' own analysis; TCRdb made them. Recorded for this sample are approximately 440,000 distinct CDR3 sequences; about a sixth of them occurred a single time. Jointly, the top ten make up 9% to 15% of the sample.

This clonotype has a handful of counts. Its target antigen remains unknown. No much larger clone is present one base from it, and per-base qualities are unavailable. Points the paper makes about the study in general: More public clonotypes were shared among persistent patients (roughly 2,700) than among newly diagnosed patients (just under 1,000). Lower TCR Shannon entropy and fewer highly expanded clones were observed in persistent Graves' disease patients than in newly diagnosed patients, which suggested clonal expansion. Peripheral blood alone was examined, since thyroid tissue, which constituted the primary lesion, could not be accessed. Sequencing and analysis were limited to the TCR beta chain. As a limitation, the authors acknowledged that the small sample size may reduce accuracy.

The sample also formed part of further work on T cells in Graves' hyperthyroidism and ophthalmopathy. The second paper states: Graves' hyperthyroidism was defined as stable when no progression to ophthalmopathy occurred over 18 months of follow-up. Hyperthyroidism patients were newly diagnosed, had a disease duration of under 2 months, and were aged 18 to 65 years. Patients with uncontrolled infections, other autoimmune diseases, pregnancy or lactation were excluded. Clinical symptoms, serum thyroxine and TRAb, thyroid ultrasound, and orbital computed tomography formed the basis for the diagnoses. The first round of RT-PCR for the TCR CDR3 was performed with the HTBI primer set and the Qiagen OneStep RT-PCR kit. Most expanded thyroid clonotypes (frequency above 0.001) were also detected in blood, a finding suggesting that blood repertoires may reflect thyroid immune responses. Ophthalmopathy was separated from stable hyperthyroidism by a 13 V-J signature model, with approximately 86% sensitivity and about 81% specificity obtained in cross-validation and 80%/75% obtained in testing. In validation, the model predicted progression to ophthalmopathy a median of roughly 6.5 months before onset, with around 70% sensitivity and about 75% specificity. A discovery cohort of around 98 patients, roughly 43 with Graves' ophthalmopathy and about 60 with stable Graves' hyperthyroidism, was used to find distinguishing TCR V-J signatures. Prospective prediction of ophthalmopathy was tested in an independent validation cohort consisting of some 18 hyperthyroidism patients and approximately 16 patients who later progressed to ophthalmopathy. The 95 to 100 discovery patients were divided at random into training and test sets in a 7:3 ratio. In about 6 Graves' hyperthyroidism patients, the study also compared T-cell repertoires from thyroid tissue with T-cell repertoires from blood. After blood sampling, hyperthyroidism patients were treated with methimazole at a starting dose of 30 mg daily, and ophthalmopathy patients were treated with high-dose intravenous methylprednisolone. The libraries were constructed in a second round of multiplex PCR and then size-selected and purified. Libraries were sequenced paired-end with 100 bp reads on an Illumina HiSeq2000. SOAPnuke was used to process the raw data, with reads discarded if the reads contained adapters or uncalled bases, had a mean Phred below 15, or lacked an exact constant-primer or identifier match. High-quality paired reads were merged with COPE v1.2.5, and unique nucleotide sequences were defined as clonotypes. MiTCR v1.1 was used to align clonotypes to the IMGT TRBV, TRBD and TRBJ reference segments. The analysis was restricted to V-J combinations with a frequency above 0.0001, which together covered around 99% of the repertoires. A TCS score was defined as the ratio between F50 (clonal expansion) and ExV (chaos), using BLOSUM62-based TCRdist between CDR3 peptides within each V-J. Welch's t-statistics and random forest reduced 500 to 650 V-J features to 13, which were used in a naive Bayes classifier (R e1071). Sample size was not statistically predetermined, and blinding of investigators to group allocation was not performed. The paper reports TCR Vbeta CDR3 sequencing of roughly 140 peripheral blood samples: around 41 ophthalmopathy, roughly 80 hyperthyroidism and approximately 17 progressor patients.

The receptor's source is a man aged 40-49 years with Graves disease. Donor details come from another sample of the same person, matched by shared clones. Sequencing was performed on peripheral blood mononuclear cells (PBMCs), taken at new diagnosis, from a patient treated with antithyroid drugs.

The CDR3 protein sequence reads: CASSLIWSKTYEQYF. The nucleotides read TGCGCCAGCAGCTTGATTTGGAGTAAAACCTACGAGCAGTACTTC. The chain is encoded by TRBV5-1 joined to TRBJ2-7; the D gene identity is not certain. Counted from cysteine to phenylalanine, this CDR3 has 15 amino acids. The CDR3 DNA has 45 bases and is translated from base 1. V sheds 1 base and J sheds 2 bases, leaving 13 bases between their ends. From the germline V gene, CDR1 is SGHRS and CDR2 is YFSETQ.